The clone carrying this T cell receptor beta chain came up once. Its specificity is not known. This specimen belongs to a study of T cell responses to AZD1222 COVID-19 vaccine. Background on the study: Second-dose intervals of approximately 4 or approximately 12 weeks were pooled.

Profiled with immunoSEQ multiplex PCR; TCRdb holds only in-frame clones, not every one. This table holds about 110,000 clones, 80% to 85% found once. Broader study findings: Vaccine-related CD4 TCRs covered spike, predominating at 160-218 and 743-854.

CDR3 length equals 14 residues. CDR1 and CDR2 from the germline V gene are SQVTM and ANQGSEA. V lost 4 bases and J lost 5; bases outside the gene matches: 11. This material consisted of peripheral blood, taken on day 0 of AZD1222 vaccination. The chain employs TRBV29-1 and TRBJ2-7; 7 bases fit TRBD1. This receptor was identified in an adult in good health. CDR3 sequence: CSVVDGYRGNEQYF. In DNA form, the CDR3 reads TGCAGCGTTGTAGACGGCTACAGGGGAAACGAGCAGTACTTC.